This T cell receptor (beta chain) was retrieved from a study of somatic mutations in cytotoxic T cells in rheumatoid arthritis. Trimming pared 4 bases from V and 6 bases from J, leaving 12 bases between. The germline CDR1 and CDR2 sequences are LNHDA and SQIVND (reference sequence). The CDR3 extends over 14 amino acids. Clones were sequenced by immunoSEQ multiplex PCR, and TCRdb holds only the in-frame ones, with some missing. The sample carries tens of thousands of clones, 78% recorded once. Material: CD8+ T cells sorted from blood. The rearrangement links TRBV19 to TRBJ2-2, with D perhaps matching TRBD1 (5 bases). The origin of this receptor is an adult with rheumatoid arthritis. The CDR3 DNA reads TGTGCCAGTAGTAGTCAGGGTATCGCCGGGGAGCTGTTTTTT. The encoded protein is CASSSQGIAGELFF.